Each of the 23 T cell receptor beta chains below was sequenced from the same sample in a study of shared clonotypes between healthy human individuals. Sequencing used immunoSEQ multiplex PCR; TCRdb keeps in-frame clones, though not all of them. The sample lists some 2.4 million clones; over 85% were seen once. What was sequenced was naive CD4+ T cells from PBMCs. Described subset: CD45RA+ positively selected. The receptor source for this set is a man aged 18-30 years in good health. Some clones in this sample may be carry-over from other donors' samples.

The rearrangement uses TRBV6-1 and TRBJ1-2, with a weak D call TRBD1 (6 bases). Trimming took 1 base from V and 3 from J, leaving 12 bases between them. The CDR3 is 15 amino acids. From germline, CDR1 is MNHNS and CDR2 SASEGT. CDR3 in DNA: TGTGCCAGCAGTGAAGGGCACAGGGTGGACTATGGCTACACCTTC. Amino acids: CASSEGHRVDYGYTF.

The chain uses TRBV9 and TRBJ2-7, with TRBD2 as a possible D gene (5 bases). Germline lookup yields CDR1 SGDLS and CDR2 YYNGEE. Trimming pared 3 bases from V and 2 bases from J, leaving 12 bases between. There are 14 residues in the CDR3. CDR3 sequence (DNA): TGTGCCAGCAGCGGAGATGGACTGACCTACGAGCAGTACTTC. Its translation is CASSGDGLTYEQYF. The whole variable domain, remainder taken from reference TRBV9 and TRBJ2-7, is DSGVTQTPKHLITATGQRVTLRCSPRSGDLSVYWYQQSLDQGLQFLIQYYNGEERAKGNILERFSAQQFPDLHSELNLSSLELGDSALYFCASSGDGLTYEQYFGPGTRLTVT.

V gene TRBV7-9 combines with J gene TRBJ2-1; TRBD2 aligns across 9 bases. This CDR3 has 15 residues. Germline V lookup: CDR1 SEHNR, CDR2 FQNEAQ (reference sequence). J lost 8 bases, V lost 5 bases, and 10 bases had no gene match. The CDR3 region is CASSPRNSGSDEQFF. CDR3 nucleotide sequence: TGTGCCAGCAGCCCTCGAAATAGCGGGAGCGATGAGCAGTTCTTC. Full variable domain (outside the CDR3, taken from reference TRBV7-9 and TRBJ2-1): DTGVSQNPRHKITKRGQNVTFRCDPISEHNRLYWYRQTLGQGPEFLTYFQNEAQLEKSRLLSDRFSAERPKGSFSTLEIQRTEQGDSAMYLCASSPRNSGSDEQFFGPGTRLTVL.

As for this clone: This specimen includes other DNA sequences encoding the same CDR3. V and J are TRBV9 and TRBJ2-5, with 8 nucleotides matching TRBD2. Germline-derived CDR1 and CDR2 are SGDLS and YYNGEE. Trimming cost V 0 bases and J 3 bases; bases outside gene matches: 1. The CDR3 is made up of 14 amino acids. In DNA form, the CDR3 reads TGTGCCAGCAGCGTAGGCGGGGGGAAAGAGACCCAGTACTTC. Amino acids: CASSVGGGKETQYF.

The chain recombines TRBV10-1 with TRBJ2-1; TRBD2 matches 11 bases. Trimming cost V 4 bases and J 8 bases; bases outside gene matches: 4. Per the germline V gene, CDR1 is WNHNN and CDR2 is SYGVQD (reference sequence). This CDR3 is 14 amino acids long. CDR3 region: CASSAASGRYEQFF. Here the CDR3 DNA reads TGCGCCAGCAGTGCGGCTAGCGGGAGGTATGAGCAGTTCTTC.

A note on this clone: Other DNA sequences within the sample encode an identical CDR3. The CDR3 is CASSSRGYEQYF. The CDR3 DNA sequence: TGTGCCAGCAGCTCGAGGGGGTACGAGCAGTACTTC. The chain carries TRBV6-5 and TRBJ2-7, with D possibly TRBD1 on 6 matching bases. Germline V gene lookup returns CDR1 MNHEY and CDR2 SVGAGI. V lost 6 bases, J lost 4 bases, and 10 bases lay in between. This CDR3 has 12 residues.

The count of this clone is one. V usage is TRBV10-3 and J usage is TRBJ2-7; 7 nucleotides align to TRBD1. CDR1 and CDR2 (germline): ENHRY, SYGVKD. The CDR3 is 13 amino acids. Unmatched junction bases numbered 3, after V lost 4 bases and J lost 3 bases. The CDR3 DNA reads TGTGCCATCAGTGTACAGGGGTACTACGAGCAGTACTTC. Its translation is CAISVQGYYEQYF.

The gene calls are TRBV5-4 and TRBJ2-1; 9 bases are a match to TRBD2. The CDR3 has 16 amino acids. With 0 bases clipped from V and 12 bases from J, the junction kept 13 bases outside the gene matches. Germline CDR1 reads SGHNT; CDR2 reads YYREEE (reference sequence). The DNA for the CDR3 is TGTGCCAGCAGCTTGGCGGTAGCGGGAGTGAGGTCGGGGCAGTTCTTC. Its protein is CASSLAVAGVRSGQFF.

This chain links TRBV7-2 with TRBJ1-4, with TRBD1 as a possible D gene (5 bases). V lost 1 base and J 4 bases, leaving 10 bases between the germline ends. This CDR3 is built from 15 residues. The germline V gene encodes CDR1 SGHTA and CDR2 FQGNSA. CDR3 loop: CASSLEGRINEKLFF. CDR3 DNA: TGTGCCAGCAGCTTAGAGGGACGGATTAATGAAAAACTGTTTTTT.

About this clone: This same CDR3 is encoded by further DNA sequences in the sample. The V and J genes are TRBV29-1 and TRBJ2-7; D might be TRBD2 (6 bases). CDR1 and CDR2 from the germline V gene are SQVTM and ANQGSEA. The V end lost 4 bases, the J end lost 1 base, and 11 bases lay between the germline ends. The CDR3 loop spans 13 amino acids. The CDR3 protein is CSVVGGISYEQYF. CDR3 DNA: TGCAGCGTTGTAGGCGGGATTTCCTACGAGCAGTACTTC.

This clone was found once. This chain uses TRBV12-5 with TRBJ2-5, with 8 positions matching TRBD1. Germline CDR1 reads LGHNT; CDR2 reads FRNRAP. The V and J ends lost 9 bases and 1 base, in that order; junction bases with no gene match: 4. The CDR3 spans 13 residues. CDR3 amino acids: CASGDRLQETQYF. The CDR3 DNA reads TGTGCTAGCGGGGACAGGCTCCAAGAGACCCAGTACTTC.

The V gene is TRBV28, the J gene TRBJ1-4; no clear D. Germline-derived CDR1 and CDR2 are MDHEN and SYDVKM. The CDR3 covers 15 residues. V gave up 6 bases and J gave up 9 bases, with 20 bases separating them. CDR3 sequence: CASRAEGDAYQKLFF. The CDR3 coding sequence is TGTGCCAGCAGAGCCGAGGGAGACGCCTACCAAAAACTGTTTTTT. Together with reference TRBV28 and TRBJ1-4, the CDR3 gives the full variable domain: DVKVTQSSRYLVKRTGEKVFLECVQDMDHENMFWYRQDPGLGLRLIYFSYDVKMKEKGDIPEGYSVSREKKERFSLILESASTNQTSMYLCASRAEGDAYQKLFFGSGTQLSVL.

This clone was seen only a few times. The same CDR3 arises from other DNA sequences in this sample as well. The V call is TRBV6-5, the J call TRBJ1-5; 7 bases align to TRBD1. In germline, CDR1 is MNHEY, CDR2 SVGAGI. V lost 5 bases, J lost 6 bases, and 4 bases stayed unmatched. The CDR3 covers 13 residues. CDR3 in DNA: TGTGCCAGCAGTGACAGGGTTGGTCAGCCCCAGCATTTT. This translates into CASSDRVGQPQHF.

The rearrangement uses TRBV29-1 and TRBJ2-3; the D gene is possibly TRBD2 (6 bases). The CDR3 totals 14 residues. V was trimmed by 2 bases and J by 7 bases, leaving 16 bases between them. CDR1 and CDR2 from the germline V gene are SQVTM and ANQGSEA. CDR3 sequence (DNA): TGCAGCGTTGAACTAGCGCCGCAGGCCAATACGCAGTATTTT. Translated, it gives CSVELAPQANTQYF.

The J gene is TRBJ1-5, the V gene TRBV6-5, with D perhaps TRBD1 (6 bases). The CDR3 sequence is 14 residues long. From germline, CDR1 is MNHEY and CDR2 SVGAGI. V dropped 5 bases and J dropped 0 bases, with 8 bases sitting between them. CDR3 region: CASSGQISNQPQHF. In DNA, the CDR3 is TGTGCCAGCAGTGGACAGATTAGCAATCAGCCCCAGCATTTT.

The V gene is TRBV6-4, the J gene TRBJ2-3, with 9 positions matching TRBD2. The CDR3 is 15 amino acids. V trimming: 3 bases; J trimming: 6 bases; junction bases outside the gene matches: 7. The germline CDR1 and CDR2 sequences are MRHNA and SNTAGT. As DNA, the CDR3 is TGTGCCAGCAGTGAACGGCTAGCGGGACCCGATACGCAGTATTTT. Its translation: CASSERLAGPDTQYF.

This chain links TRBV9 with TRBJ1-2; no definite D call. The CDR3 has 13 residues. V was cut by 3 bases and J by 4 bases, with 10 bases left in between. The V gene's germline CDR1 is SGDLS and CDR2 YYNGEE. Here the CDR3 DNA reads TGTGCCAGCAGCGACACGTATTCCTATGGCTACACCTTC. Amino acid sequence: CASSDTYSYGYTF.

The chain employs TRBV19 and TRBJ1-2; TRBD1 matches 7 bases. Germline V CDR1 and CDR2: LNHDA, SQIVND (reference sequence). J was trimmed by 8 bases and V by 5 bases; bases with no gene match: 11. This CDR3 is built from 14 residues. The CDR3 is CASSAQTGSSGYTF. The CDR3 DNA is TGTGCCAGTAGTGCCCAGACAGGGTCTTCGGGCTACACCTTC.

The chain is built from TRBV9 and TRBJ2-5, with D maybe TRBD2 (6 bases). The CDR3 runs 14 residues. Germline V CDR1 and CDR2: SGDLS, YYNGEE. V was pared by 3 bases and J by 5 bases, with 14 bases between. The CDR3 bases are TGTGCCAGCAGCGAGGGACTTACCAGGGAGACCCAGTACTTC. It specifies CASSEGLTRETQYF.

The chain is built from TRBV19 and TRBJ2-7, with D maybe TRBD1 (6 bases). This CDR3 has 15 amino acids. V gave up 1 base and J gave up 4 bases, with 14 bases separating them. Germline V gene lookup returns CDR1 LNHDA and CDR2 SQIVND (reference sequence). The CDR3 nucleotides are TGTGCCAGTAGTATAGGTACAGGGCCTCGATACGAGCAGTACTTC. It encodes CASSIGTGPRYEQYF.

The chain has TRBV15 and TRBJ1-5; D is ambiguous. V shed 0 bases and J shed 0 bases, with 9 bases lying between them. This CDR3 has 16 amino acids. CDR1 and CDR2 (germline): LNHNV, YYDKDF (reference sequence). The CDR3 sequence: CATSRDGQSSNQPQHF. In nucleotides, the CDR3 is TGTGCCACCAGCAGAGATGGTCAGTCTAGCAATCAGCCCCAGCATTTT.

This chain uses TRBV11-1 with TRBJ2-7; 8 nucleotides line up with TRBD1. V dropped 0 bases and J dropped 8; count of bases not matched to a gene: 6. This CDR3 region has 14 residues. Germline V gene lookup returns CDR1 SGHAT and CDR2 FQDESV (reference sequence). CDR3 DNA: TGTGCCAGCAGCTTAGCGGACAGGGTACCGAAGCAGTACTTC. It yields the protein CASSLADRVPKQYF.

The chain carries TRBV7-2 and TRBJ2-5; 13 bases are shared with TRBD2. CDR1 and CDR2 from the germline V gene are SGHTA and FQGNSA. With 4 bases clipped from V and 5 bases from J, the junction kept 4 bases outside the gene matches. CDR3 length equals 15 residues. The CDR3 loop reads CASSYTSGRVETQYF. In DNA form, the CDR3 reads TGTGCCAGCAGCTATACTAGCGGGAGGGTGGAGACCCAGTACTTC.